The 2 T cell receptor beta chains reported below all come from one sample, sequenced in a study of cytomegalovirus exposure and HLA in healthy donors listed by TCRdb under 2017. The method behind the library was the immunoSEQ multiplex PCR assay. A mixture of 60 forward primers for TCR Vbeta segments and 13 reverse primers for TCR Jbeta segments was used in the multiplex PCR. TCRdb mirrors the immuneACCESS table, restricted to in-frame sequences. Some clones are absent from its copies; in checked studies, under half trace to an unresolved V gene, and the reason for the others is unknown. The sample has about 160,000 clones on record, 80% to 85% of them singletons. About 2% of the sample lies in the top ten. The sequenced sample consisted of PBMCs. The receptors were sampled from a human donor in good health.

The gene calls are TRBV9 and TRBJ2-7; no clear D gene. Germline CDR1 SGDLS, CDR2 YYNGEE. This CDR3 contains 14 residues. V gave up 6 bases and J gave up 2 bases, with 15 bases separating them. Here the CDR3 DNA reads TGTGCCAGCACCGCCCCAGCGAAACCCTACGAGCAGTACTTC. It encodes CASTAPAKPYEQYF.

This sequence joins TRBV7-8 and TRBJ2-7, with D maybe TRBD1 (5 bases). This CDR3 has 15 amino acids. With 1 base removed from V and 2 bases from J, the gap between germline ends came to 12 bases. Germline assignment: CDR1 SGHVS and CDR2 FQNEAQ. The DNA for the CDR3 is TGTGCCAGCAGCTTAGAGGCCAGGGTCACCTACGAGCAGTACTTC. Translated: CASSLEARVTYEQYF.